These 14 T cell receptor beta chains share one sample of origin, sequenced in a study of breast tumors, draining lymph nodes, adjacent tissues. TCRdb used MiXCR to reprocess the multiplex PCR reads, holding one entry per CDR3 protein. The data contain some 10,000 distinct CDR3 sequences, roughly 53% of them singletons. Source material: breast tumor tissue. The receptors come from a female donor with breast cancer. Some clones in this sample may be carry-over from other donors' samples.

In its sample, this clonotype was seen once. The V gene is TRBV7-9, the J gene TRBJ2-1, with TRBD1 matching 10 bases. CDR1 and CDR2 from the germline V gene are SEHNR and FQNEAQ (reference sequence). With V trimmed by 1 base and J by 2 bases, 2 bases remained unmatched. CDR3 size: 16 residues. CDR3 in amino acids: CASSLEGQGPYNEQFF. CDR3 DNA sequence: TGTGCCAGCAGCTTAGAGGGACAGGGGCCCTACAATGAGCAGTTCTTC.

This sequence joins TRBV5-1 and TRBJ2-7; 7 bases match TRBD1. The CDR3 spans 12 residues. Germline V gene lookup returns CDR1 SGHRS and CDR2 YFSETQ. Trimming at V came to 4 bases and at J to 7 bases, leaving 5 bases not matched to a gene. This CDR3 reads CASSAGTVEQYF. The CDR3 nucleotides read TGCGCCAGCAGCGCAGGGACAGTTGAGCAGTACTTC.

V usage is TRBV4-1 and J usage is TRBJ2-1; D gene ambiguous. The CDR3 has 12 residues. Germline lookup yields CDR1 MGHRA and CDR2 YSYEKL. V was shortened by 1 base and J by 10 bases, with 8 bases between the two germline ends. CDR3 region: CASSQGEREQFF. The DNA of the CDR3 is TGCGCCAGCAGCCAAGGCGAAAGAGAGCAGTTCTTC.

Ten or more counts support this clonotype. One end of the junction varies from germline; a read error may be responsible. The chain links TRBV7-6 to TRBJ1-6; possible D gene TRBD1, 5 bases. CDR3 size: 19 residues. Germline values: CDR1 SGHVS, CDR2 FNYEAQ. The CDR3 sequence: CASSLQAWTPSSYHSPLHF. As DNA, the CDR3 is TGTGCCAGCAGCTTACAAGCGTGGACACCGAGCTCCTATCATTCGCCCCTCCACTTT.

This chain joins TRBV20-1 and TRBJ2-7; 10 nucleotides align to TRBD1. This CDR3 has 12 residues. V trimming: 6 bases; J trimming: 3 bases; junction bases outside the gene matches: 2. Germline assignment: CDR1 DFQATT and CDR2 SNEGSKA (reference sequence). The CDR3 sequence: CSARTGGYEQYV. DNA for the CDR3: TGCAGTGCAAGGACAGGGGGCTACGAGCAGTACGTC.

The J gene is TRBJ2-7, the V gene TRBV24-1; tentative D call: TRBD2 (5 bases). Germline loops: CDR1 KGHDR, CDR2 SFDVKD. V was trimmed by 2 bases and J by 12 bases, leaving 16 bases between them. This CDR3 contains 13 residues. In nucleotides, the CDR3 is TGTGCCACCAGTGATTCCCGGACTGTTTCGTCGTACTTC. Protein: CATSDSRTVSSYF.

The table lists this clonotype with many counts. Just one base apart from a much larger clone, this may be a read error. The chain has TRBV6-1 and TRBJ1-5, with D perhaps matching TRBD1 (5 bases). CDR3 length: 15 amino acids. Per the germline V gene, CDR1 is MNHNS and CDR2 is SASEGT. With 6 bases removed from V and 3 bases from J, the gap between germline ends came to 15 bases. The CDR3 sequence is CASRRLGDHNQPQHF. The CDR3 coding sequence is TGTGCCAGCAGACGCCTGGGGGACCACAATCAGCCCCAGCATTTT.

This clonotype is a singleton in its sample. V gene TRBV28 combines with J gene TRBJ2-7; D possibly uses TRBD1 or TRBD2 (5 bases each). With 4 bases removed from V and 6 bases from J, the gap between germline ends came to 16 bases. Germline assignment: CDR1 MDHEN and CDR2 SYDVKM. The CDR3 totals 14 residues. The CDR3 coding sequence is TGTGCCAGCAGTTGGCGTGGGGGAGTTTCCGAGCAGTACTTC. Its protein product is CASSWRGGVSEQYF. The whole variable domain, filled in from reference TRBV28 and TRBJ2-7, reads DVKVTQSSRYLVKRTGEKVFLECVQDMDHENMFWYRQDPGLGLRLIYFSYDVKMKEKGDIPEGYSVSREKKERFSLILESASTNQTSMYLCASSWRGGVSEQYFGPGTRLTVT.

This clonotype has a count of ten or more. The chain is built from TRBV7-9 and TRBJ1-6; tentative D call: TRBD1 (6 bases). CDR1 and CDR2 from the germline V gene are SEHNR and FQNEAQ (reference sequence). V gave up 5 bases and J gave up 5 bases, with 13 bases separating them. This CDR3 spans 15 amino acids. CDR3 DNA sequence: TGTGCCAGCAGCCGCCGGGACACCGATAATTCACCCCTCCACTTT. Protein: CASSRRDTDNSPLHF.

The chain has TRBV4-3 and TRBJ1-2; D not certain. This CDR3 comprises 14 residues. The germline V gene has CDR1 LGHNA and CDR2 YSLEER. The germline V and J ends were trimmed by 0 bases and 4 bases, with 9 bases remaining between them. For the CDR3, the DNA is TGCGCCAGCAGCCAAGATGCGGTCGGCTATGGCTACACCTTC. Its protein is CASSQDAVGYGYTF.

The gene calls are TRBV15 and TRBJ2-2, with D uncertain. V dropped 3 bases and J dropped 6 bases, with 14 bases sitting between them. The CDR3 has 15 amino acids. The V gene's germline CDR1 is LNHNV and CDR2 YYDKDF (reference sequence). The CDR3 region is CATSRLEGPSGELFF. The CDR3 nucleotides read TGTGCCACCAGCAGGTTAGAAGGTCCGTCCGGGGAGCTGTTTTTT.

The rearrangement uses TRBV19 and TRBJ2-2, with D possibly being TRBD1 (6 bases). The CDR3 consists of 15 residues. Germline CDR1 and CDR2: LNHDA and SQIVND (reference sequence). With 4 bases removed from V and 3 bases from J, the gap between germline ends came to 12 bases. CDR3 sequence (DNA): TGTGCCAGTAGTACTCCTCACAGGGACACCGGGGAGCTGTTTTTT. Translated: CASSTPHRDTGELFF.

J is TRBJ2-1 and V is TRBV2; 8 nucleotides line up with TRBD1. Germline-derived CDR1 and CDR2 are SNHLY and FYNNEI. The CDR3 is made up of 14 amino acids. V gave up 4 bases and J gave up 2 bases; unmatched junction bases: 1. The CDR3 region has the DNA TGTGCCAGCAGTGGGGACAGGCCCTACAATGAGCAGTTCTTC. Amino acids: CASSGDRPYNEQFF.

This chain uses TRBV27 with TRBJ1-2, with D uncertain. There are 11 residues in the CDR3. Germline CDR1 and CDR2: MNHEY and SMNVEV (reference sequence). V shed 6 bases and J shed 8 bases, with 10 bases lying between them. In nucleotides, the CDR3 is TGTGCCAGCAGGTCAGGAGCCGGCTACACCTTC. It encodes CASRSGAGYTF.